This T cell receptor (beta chain) was captured in a study of Ad26.COV2.S vaccination and SARS-CoV-2 variants. On the study more broadly: Once, or twice with 56 days between doses, Ad26.COV2.S was given intramuscularly.

Profiling relied on immunoSEQ multiplex PCR, and the TCRdb table lists in-frame clones only, not all of them. Of a few hundred thousand clones listed, approximately 88% are singletons. The germline V gene encodes CDR1 LGHNA and CDR2 YSLEER. This CDR3 has 14 residues. V lost 5 bases to trimming and J lost 4 bases; unmatched junction nucleotides: 6. Findings and limits, study-wide: The authors reported substantial breadth in spike-specific CD8+ and CD4+ T cell responses after vaccination.

For this clone: Its antigen is currently unknown.

The treatment: around 19 received Ad26.COV2.S at low or high dose, single or two shots; 5 received placebo; per-sample allocation not given. Sampling was performed 63 days after the first vaccine or placebo injection. Expressing Wuhan-strain SARS-CoV-2 spike, an Ad26 vector served as the vaccine. The TCR sequence derives from a person between 18 and 65 years old who received the Ad26.COV2.S COVID-19 vaccine or a placebo. This rearrangement joins TRBV4-3 to TRBJ1-2, with 8 bases identical to TRBD1. The sample in question was peripheral blood, obtained in a trial of Ad26.COV2.S vaccine versus placebo. The CDR3: CASSYGQGGYGYTF. The CDR3 nucleotides read TGCGCCAGCAGCTACGGACAGGGCGGCTATGGCTACACCTTC.